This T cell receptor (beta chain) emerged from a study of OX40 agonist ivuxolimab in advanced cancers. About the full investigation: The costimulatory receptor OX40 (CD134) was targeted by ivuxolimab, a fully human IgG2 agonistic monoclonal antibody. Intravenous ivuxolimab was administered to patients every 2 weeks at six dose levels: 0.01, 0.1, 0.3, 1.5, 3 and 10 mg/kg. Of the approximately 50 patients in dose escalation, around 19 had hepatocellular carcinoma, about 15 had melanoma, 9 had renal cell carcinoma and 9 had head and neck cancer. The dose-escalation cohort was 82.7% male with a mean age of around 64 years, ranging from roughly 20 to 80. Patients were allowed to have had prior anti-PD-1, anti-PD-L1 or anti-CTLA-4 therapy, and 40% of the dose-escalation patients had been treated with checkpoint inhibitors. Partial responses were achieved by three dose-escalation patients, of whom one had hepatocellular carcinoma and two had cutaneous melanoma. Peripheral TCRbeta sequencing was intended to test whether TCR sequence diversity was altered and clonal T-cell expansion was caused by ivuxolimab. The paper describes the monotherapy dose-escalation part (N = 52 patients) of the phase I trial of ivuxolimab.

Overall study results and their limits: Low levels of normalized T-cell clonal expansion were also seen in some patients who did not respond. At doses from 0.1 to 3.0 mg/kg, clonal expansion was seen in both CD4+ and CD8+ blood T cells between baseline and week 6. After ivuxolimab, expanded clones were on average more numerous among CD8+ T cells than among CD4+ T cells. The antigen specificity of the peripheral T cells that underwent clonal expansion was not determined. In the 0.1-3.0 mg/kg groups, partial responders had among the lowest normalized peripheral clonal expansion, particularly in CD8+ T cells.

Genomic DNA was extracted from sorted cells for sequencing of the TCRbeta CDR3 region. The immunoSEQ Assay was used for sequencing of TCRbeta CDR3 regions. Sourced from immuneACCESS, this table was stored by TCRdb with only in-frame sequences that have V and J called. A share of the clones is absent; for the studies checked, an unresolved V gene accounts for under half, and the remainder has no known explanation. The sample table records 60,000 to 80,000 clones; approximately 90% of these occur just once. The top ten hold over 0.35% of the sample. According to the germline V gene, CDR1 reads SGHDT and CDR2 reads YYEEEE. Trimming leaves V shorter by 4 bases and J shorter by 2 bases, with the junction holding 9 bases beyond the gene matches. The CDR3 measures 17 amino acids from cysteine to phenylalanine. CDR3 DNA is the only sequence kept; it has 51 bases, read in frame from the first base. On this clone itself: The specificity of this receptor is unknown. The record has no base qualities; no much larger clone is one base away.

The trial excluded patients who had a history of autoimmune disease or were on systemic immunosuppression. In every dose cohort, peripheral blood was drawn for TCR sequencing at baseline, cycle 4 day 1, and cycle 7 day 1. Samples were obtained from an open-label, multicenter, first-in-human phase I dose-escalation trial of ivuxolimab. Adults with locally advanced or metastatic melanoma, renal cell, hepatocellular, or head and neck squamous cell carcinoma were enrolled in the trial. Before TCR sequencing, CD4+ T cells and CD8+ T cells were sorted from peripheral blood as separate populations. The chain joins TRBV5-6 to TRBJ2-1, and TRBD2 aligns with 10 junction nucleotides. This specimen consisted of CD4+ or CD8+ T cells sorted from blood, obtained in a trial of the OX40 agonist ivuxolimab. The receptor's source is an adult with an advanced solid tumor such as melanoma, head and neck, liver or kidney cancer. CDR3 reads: CASSEIAGGSTYNEQFF. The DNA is TGTGCCAGCAGCGAGATAGCGGGAGGCTCCACCTACAATGAGCAGTTCTTC.